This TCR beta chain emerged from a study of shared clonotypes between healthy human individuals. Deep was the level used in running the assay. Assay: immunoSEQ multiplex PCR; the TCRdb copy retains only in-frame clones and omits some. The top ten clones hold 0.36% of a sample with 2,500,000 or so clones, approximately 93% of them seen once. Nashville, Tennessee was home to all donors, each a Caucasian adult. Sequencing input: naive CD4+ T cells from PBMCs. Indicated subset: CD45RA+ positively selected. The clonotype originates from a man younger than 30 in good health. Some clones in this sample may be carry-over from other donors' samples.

CDR3 coding DNA: TGTGCCAGTAGTGGTTTGGTAACTAGCGGGAGAAATGAGCAGTTCTTC. Translated, it gives CASSGLVTSGRNEQFF. V is TRBV19 and J is TRBJ2-1, with 11 bases identical to TRBD2. CDR3 size: 16 residues. The V gene's germline CDR1 is LNHDA and CDR2 SQIVND (reference sequence). Losses at the gene ends were 5 bases for V and 7 bases for J; bases not matched to a gene: 10.